These 5 T cell receptor beta chains share one sample of origin, sequenced in a study of neoadjuvant nivolumab and ipilimumab in lung cancer (TCRdb year 2020). What this sample's time point label stands for: at surgical resection after neoadjuvant nivolumab +/- ipilimumab. To prepare the library, the immunoSEQ multiplex PCR assay was applied. Held by TCRdb, this immuneACCESS table contains in-frame sequences only and omits some clones. Under half of the omission traces to an unresolved V gene where checked; the cause of the rest is unknown. This sample has about 26,000 clones in its table, and 75% to 85% of those were observed once. The biggest ten clones account for over 8% of the sample. The source material was tumor tissue, sampled after neoadjuvant nivolumab, alone or with ipilimumab, at or shortly before surgery. All receptors come from an adult with non-small cell lung cancer.

The V call is TRBV6-5, the J call TRBJ2-3, with 7 bases that match TRBD2. The CDR3 is 14 amino acids. Germline V gene data show CDR1 as MNHEY and CDR2 as SVGAGI. J gave up 2 bases and V 6 bases, and 5 bases lay outside the gene matches. The CDR3 reads CASSRGSATDTQYF. The CDR3, as DNA: TGTGCCAGCAGCCGCGGGAGTGCCACAGATACGCAGTATTTT.

The chain links TRBV28 to TRBJ2-1, with 10 positions matching TRBD1. Losses at the gene ends were 4 bases for V and 5 bases for J; bases not matched to a gene: 14. Germline CDR1 and CDR2: MDHEN and SYDVKM. The CDR3 consists of 18 residues. CDR3 nucleotide sequence: TGTGCCAGCAGTTCACCGATGAACGACAGGGGGCTAGACAATGAGCAGTTCTTC. Translated, it gives CASSSPMNDRGLDNEQFF.

This CDR3 is CAGATSGSTDTQYF. In DNA form, the CDR3 reads TGTGCCGGCGCCACCAGCGGTAGCACAGATACGCAGTATTTT. The V and J genes are TRBV7-9 and TRBJ2-3; a possible D gene is TRBD2 (5 bases). CDR1 is SEHNR and CDR2 is FQNEAQ in the germline V gene (reference sequence). Trimming shortened V by 11 bases and J by 0 bases, and 15 bases separated the two germline ends. The CDR3 totals 14 residues.

The CDR3 region is CASSLGAGGDEQYF. Written as DNA, the CDR3 is TGCGCCAGCAGCTTGGGGGCGGGAGGCGACGAGCAGTACTTC. The J gene is TRBJ2-7, the V gene TRBV5-1; 8 bases map to TRBD2. The CDR3 runs 14 residues. The J segment lost 5 bases and the V segment lost 0 bases, leaving 4 bases of the junction unmatched. The germline V gene encodes CDR1 SGHRS and CDR2 YFSETQ. Full variable domain (remainder filled in from reference TRBV5-1 and TRBJ2-7): KAGVTQTPRYLIKTRGQQVTLSCSPISGHRSVSWYQQTPGQGLQFLFEYFSETQRNKGNFPGRFSGRQFSNSRSEMNVSTLELGDSALYLCASSLGAGGDEQYFGPGTRLTVT.

The chain employs TRBV5-1 and TRBJ1-1, with D perhaps TRBD1 (5 bases). The CDR3 is 15 amino acids. CDR1 and CDR2 from the germline V gene are SGHRS and YFSETQ. The V end lost 4 bases, the J end lost 4 bases, and 17 bases lay between the germline ends. CDR3 sequence (DNA): TGCGCCAGCAGCCGAAGTGGAGCGGGGGGCACTGAAGCTTTCTTT. Translation: CASSRSGAGGTEAFF.